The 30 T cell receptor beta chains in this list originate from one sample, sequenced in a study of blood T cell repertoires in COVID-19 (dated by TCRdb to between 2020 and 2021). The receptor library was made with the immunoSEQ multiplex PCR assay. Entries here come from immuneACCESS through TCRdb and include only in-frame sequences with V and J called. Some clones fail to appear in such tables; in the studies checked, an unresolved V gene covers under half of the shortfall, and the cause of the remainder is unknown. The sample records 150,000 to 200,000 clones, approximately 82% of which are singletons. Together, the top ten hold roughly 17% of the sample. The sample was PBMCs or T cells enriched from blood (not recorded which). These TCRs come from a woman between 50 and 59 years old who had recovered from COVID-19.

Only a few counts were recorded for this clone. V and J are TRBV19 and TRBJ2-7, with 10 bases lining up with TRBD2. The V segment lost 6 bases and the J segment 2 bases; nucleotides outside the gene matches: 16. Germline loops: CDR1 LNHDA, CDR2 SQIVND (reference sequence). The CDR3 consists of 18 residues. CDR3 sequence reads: CASSKPPPLAGFPYEQYF. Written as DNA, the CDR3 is TGTGCCAGTAGCAAACCCCCCCCACTAGCGGGGTTTCCCTACGAGCAGTACTTC.

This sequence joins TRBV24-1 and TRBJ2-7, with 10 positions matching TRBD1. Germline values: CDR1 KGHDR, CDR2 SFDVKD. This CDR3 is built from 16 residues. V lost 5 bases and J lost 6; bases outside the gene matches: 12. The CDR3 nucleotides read TGTGCCACCAGTGCCTCCGGGACAGGGGCCTCCGGCGAGCAGTACTTC. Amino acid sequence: CATSASGTGASGEQYF.

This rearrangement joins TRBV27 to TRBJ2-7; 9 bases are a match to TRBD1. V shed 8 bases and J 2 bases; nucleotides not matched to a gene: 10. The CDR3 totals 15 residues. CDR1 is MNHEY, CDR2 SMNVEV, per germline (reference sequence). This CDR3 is CASLGTGQGTYEQYF. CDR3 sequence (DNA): TGTGCCAGCCTTGGGACGGGACAGGGTACCTACGAGCAGTACTTC.

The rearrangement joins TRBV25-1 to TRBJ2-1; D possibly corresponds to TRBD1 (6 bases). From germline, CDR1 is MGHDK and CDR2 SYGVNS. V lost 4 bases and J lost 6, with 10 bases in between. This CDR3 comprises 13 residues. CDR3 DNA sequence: TGTGCCAGCAGTGCCACAGGGTCCAATGAGCAGTTCTTC. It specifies CASSATGSNEQFF.

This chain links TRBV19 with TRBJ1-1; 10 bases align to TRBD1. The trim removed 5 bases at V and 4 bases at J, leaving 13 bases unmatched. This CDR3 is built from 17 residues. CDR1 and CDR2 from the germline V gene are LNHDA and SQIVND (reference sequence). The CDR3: CASSRRQGAQGGTEAFF. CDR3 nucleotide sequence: TGTGCCAGTAGTCGTCGACAGGGGGCACAGGGGGGCACTGAAGCTTTCTTT.

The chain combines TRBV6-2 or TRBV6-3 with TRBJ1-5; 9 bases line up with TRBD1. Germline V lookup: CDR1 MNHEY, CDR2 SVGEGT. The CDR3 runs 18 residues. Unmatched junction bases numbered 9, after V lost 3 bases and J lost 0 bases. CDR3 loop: CASSYSVGQGYSNQPQHF. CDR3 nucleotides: TGTGCCAGCAGTTATTCTGTGGGACAGGGATATAGCAATCAGCCCCAGCATTTT.

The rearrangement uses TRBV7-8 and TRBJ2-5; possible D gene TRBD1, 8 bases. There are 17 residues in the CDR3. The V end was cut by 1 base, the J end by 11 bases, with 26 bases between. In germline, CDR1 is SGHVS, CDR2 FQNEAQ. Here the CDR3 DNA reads TGTGCCAGCAGCTTAGATCGGGGGGAGGGACAGGCGACGTTTCAGTACTTC. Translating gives CASSLDRGEGQATFQYF.

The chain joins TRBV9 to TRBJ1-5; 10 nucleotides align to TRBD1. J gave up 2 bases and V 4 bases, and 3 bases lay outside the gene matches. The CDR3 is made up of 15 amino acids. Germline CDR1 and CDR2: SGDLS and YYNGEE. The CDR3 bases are TGTGCCAGCAGCAAGACAGGGGGCGGCAATCAGCCCCAGCATTTT. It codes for CASSKTGGGNQPQHF.

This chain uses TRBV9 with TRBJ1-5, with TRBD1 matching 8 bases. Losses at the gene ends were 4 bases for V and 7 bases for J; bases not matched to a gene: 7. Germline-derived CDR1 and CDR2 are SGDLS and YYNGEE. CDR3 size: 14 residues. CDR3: CASSPTGGGQPQHF. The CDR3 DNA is TGTGCCAGCAGCCCCACAGGGGGTGGACAGCCCCAGCATTTT.

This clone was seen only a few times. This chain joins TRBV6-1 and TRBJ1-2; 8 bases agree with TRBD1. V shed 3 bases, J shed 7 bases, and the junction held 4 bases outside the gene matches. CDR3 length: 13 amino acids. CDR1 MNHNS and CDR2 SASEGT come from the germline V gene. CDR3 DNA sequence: TGTGCCAGCAGTGACAGGGGGCGCGGTGGCTACACCTTC. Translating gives CASSDRGRGGYTF.

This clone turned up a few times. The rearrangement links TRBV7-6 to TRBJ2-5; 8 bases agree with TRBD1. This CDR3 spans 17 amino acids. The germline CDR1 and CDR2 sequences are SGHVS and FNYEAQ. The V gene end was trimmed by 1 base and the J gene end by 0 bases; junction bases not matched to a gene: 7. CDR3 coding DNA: TGTGCCAGCAGCTTAGTGGTTCAGGGGGCCTACCAAGAGACCCAGTACTTC. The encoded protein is CASSLVVQGAYQETQYF.

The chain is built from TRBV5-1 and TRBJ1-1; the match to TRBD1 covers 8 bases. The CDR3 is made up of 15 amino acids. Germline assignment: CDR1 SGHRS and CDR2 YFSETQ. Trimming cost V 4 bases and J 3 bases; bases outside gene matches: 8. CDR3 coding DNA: TGCGCCAGCAGCAACAGAGACAGGGGTGACACTGAAGCTTTCTTT. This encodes CASSNRDRGDTEAFF.

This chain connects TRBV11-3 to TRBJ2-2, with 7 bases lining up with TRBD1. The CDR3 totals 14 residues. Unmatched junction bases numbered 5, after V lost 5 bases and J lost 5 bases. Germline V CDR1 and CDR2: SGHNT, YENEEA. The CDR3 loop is CASSAHRGTGELFF. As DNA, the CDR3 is TGTGCCAGCAGCGCCCACAGGGGAACCGGGGAGCTGTTTTTT. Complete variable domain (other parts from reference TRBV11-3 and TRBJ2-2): EAGVVQSPRYKIIEKKQPVAFWCNPISGHNTLYWYLQNLGQGPELLIRYENEEAVDDSQLPKDRFSAERLKGVDSTLKIQPAELGDSAVYLCASSAHRGTGELFFGEGSRLTVL.

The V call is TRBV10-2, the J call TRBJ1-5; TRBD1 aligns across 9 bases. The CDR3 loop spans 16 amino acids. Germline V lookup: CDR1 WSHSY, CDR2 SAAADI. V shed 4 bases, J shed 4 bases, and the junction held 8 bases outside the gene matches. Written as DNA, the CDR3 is TGCGCCAGCAGTGTATTATCCGGGACAGGGAATCAGCCCCAGCATTTT. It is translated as CASSVLSGTGNQPQHF.

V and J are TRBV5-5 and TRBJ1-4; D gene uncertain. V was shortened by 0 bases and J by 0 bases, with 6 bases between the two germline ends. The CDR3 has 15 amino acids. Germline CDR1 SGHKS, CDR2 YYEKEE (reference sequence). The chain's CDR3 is CASSLVGATNEKLFF. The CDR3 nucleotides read TGTGCCAGCAGCTTGGTGGGAGCAACTAATGAAAAACTGTTTTTT.

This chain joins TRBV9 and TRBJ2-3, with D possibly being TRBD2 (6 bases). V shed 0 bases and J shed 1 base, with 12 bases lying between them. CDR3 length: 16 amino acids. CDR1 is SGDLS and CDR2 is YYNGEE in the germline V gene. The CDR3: CASSVVGGGRTDTQYF. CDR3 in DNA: TGTGCCAGCAGCGTAGTCGGGGGAGGTCGCACAGATACGCAGTATTTT.

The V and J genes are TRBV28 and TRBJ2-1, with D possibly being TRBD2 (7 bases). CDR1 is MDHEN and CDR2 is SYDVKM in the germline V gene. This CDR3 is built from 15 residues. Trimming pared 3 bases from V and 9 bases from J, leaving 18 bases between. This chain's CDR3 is CASSFSGQGLPEQFF. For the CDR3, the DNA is TGTGCCAGCAGTTTTAGCGGGCAGGGGTTACCTGAGCAGTTCTTC.

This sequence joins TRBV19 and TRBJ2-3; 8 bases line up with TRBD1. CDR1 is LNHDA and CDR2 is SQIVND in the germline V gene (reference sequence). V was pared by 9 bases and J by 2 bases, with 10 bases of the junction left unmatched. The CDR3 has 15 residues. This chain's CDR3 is CASRRDRYDTDTQYF. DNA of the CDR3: TGTGCCAGCCGAAGGGACAGGTATGACACAGATACGCAGTATTTT.

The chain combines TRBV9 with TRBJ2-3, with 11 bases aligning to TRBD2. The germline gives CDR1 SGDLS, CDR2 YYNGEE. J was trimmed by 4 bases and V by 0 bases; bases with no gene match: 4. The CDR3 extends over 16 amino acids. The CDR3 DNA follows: TGTGCCAGCAGCGTAGGGCTAGCGGGAGGTCCAGATACGCAGTATTTT. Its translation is CASSVGLAGGPDTQYF.

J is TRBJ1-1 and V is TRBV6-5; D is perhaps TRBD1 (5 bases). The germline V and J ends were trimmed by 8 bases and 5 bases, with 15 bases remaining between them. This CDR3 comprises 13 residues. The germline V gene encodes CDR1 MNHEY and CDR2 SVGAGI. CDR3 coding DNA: TGTGCCAGCGCCAGGGATAGTAGGACTGAAGCTTTCTTT. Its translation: CASARDSRTEAFF.

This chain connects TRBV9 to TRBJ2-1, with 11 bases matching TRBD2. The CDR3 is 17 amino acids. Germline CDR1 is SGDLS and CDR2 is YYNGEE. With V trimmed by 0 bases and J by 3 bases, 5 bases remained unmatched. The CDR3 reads CASSVAFGTSGYNEQFF. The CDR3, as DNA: TGTGCCAGCAGCGTAGCTTTTGGGACTAGCGGCTACAATGAGCAGTTCTTC.

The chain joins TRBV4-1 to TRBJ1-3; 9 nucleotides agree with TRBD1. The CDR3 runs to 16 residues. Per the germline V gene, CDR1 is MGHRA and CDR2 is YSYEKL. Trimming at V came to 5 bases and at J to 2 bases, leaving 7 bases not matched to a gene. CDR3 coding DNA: TGCGCCAGCAGCGCACACAGGGGGCTTACTGGAAACACCATATATTTT. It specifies CASSAHRGLTGNTIYF.

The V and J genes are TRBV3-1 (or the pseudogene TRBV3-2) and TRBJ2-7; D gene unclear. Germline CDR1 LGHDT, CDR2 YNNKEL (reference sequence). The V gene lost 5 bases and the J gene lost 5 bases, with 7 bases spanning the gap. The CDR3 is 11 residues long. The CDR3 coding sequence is TGTGCCAGCAGCTACGGAGACGAGCAGTACTTC. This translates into CASSYGDEQYF.

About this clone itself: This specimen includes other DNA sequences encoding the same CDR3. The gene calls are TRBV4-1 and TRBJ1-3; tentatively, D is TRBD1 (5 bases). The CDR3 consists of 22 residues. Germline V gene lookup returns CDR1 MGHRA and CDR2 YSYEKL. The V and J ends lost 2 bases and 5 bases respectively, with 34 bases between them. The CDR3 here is CASSQYFLLARVEAPVRNTIYF. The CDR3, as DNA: TGCGCCAGCAGCCAATACTTTCTTTTAGCCAGGGTTGAAGCCCCAGTAAGAAACACCATATATTTT.

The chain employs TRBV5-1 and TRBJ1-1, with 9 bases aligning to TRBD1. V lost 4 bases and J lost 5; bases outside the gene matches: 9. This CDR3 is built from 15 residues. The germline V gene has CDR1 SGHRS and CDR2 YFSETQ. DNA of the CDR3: TGCGCCAGCAGCGGAGGGACAGGGATTCGGACTGAAGCTTTCTTT. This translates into CASSGGTGIRTEAFF.

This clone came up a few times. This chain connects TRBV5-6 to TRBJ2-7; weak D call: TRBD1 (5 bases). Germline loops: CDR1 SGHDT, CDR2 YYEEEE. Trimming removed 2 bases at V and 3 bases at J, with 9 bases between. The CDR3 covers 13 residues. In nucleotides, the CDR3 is TGTGCCAGCAGCTTCCGAAGGGGCTACGAGCAGTACTTC. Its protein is CASSFRRGYEQYF.

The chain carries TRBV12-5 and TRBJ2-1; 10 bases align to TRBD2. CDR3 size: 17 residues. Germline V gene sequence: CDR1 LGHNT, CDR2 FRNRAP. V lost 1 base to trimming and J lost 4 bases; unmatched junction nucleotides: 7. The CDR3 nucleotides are TGTGCTAGTGGTTTGGGGCTAGCGGGAGCGGGATACAATGAGCAGTTCTTC. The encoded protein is CASGLGLAGAGYNEQFF.

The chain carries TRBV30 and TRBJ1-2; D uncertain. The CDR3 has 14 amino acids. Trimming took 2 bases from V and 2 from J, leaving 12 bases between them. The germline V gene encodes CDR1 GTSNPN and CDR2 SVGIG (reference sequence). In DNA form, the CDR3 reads TGTGCCTGGAGTCTCGGGCGGGCAAACTATGGCTACACCTTC. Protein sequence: CAWSLGRANYGYTF.

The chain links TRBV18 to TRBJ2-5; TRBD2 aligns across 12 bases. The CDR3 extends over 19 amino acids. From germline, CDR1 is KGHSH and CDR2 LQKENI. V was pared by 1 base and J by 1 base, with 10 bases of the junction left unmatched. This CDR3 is CASSPLETSGSRAQETQYF. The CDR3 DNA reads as TGTGCCAGCTCACCACTTGAGACTAGCGGGAGTAGGGCCCAAGAGACCCAGTACTTC.

The CDR3: CASSHHLLAGVATGELFF. DNA for the CDR3: TGTGCCAGCAGCCACCACTTACTAGCGGGAGTGGCCACCGGGGAGCTGTTTTTT. This chain connects TRBV7-3 to TRBJ2-2; TRBD2 aligns across 11 bases. Germline V gene lookup returns CDR1 SGHTA and CDR2 FQGTGA. The V gene end was trimmed by 5 bases and the J gene end by 4 bases; junction bases not matched to a gene: 12. The CDR3 spans 18 residues.